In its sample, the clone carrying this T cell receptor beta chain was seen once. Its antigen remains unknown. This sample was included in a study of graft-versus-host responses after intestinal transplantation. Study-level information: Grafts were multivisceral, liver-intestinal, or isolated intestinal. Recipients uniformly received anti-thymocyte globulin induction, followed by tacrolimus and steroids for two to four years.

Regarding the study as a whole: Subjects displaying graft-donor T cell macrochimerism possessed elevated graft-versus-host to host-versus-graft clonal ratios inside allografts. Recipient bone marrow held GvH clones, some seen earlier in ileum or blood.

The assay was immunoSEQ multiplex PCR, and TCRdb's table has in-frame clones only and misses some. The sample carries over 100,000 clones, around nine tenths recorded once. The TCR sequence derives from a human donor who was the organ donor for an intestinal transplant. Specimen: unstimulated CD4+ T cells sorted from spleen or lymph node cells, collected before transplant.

The CDR3 sequence is CSVEYRTNTEAFF. CDR3 sequence (DNA): TGCAGCGTTGAATACAGGACGAACACTGAAGCTTTCTTT. The V call is TRBV29-1, the J call TRBJ1-1, with a possible D match to TRBD1 (5 bases). V was clipped by 2 bases and J by 1 base, with 8 bases between them. This CDR3 comprises 13 residues. The V gene's germline CDR1 is SQVTM and CDR2 ANQGSEA.